The clone carrying this T cell receptor beta chain was picked up many times. Its antigen is undetermined. This record belongs to a study of human T cells and chemical hapten exposure. Study background: The sensitizer, 2% DPC, was used on around 2 cm by around 2 cm of upper inner arm skin.

Broader study findings: Once DPC sensitization occurred, TCRs above 1 in 1000 frequency showed no change. Expanded TCR sets contained significantly more large CDR3 similarity clusters than controls.

The CDR3 length is 16 residues. Looked up from germline, CDR1 is DFQATT and CDR2 is SNEGSKA (reference sequence). V was shortened by 0 bases and J by 4 bases, with 16 bases between the two germline ends. Time point indicated: patch test 2, 6 weeks after DPC sensitization. The treatment is: therapeutic diphenylcyclopropenone sensitization with weekly scalp DPC. TCRdb fed the RACE reads into MiXCR, producing one record per CDR3 protein. The data hold about 400,000 distinct CDR3 sequences, with roughly 6% observed a single time. This TCR was recovered from a woman between 18 and 29 years old with alopecia areata. Some clones in this sample may be carry-over from other donors' samples. V is TRBV20-1 and J is TRBJ1-5; D possibly corresponds to TRBD1 (6 bases). The input for sequencing was whole blood, taken in connection with sensitization to the hapten diphenylcyclopropenone (DPC). CDR3 nucleotides: TGCAGTGCTAGAGATTCTAAGGGGGGCCTGAATCAGCCCCAGCATTTT. The encoded protein is CSARDSKGGLNQPQHF.